Following are 14 T cell receptor beta chains from one sample sequenced in a study of OX40 agonist ivuxolimab in advanced cancers. The data were produced by immunoSEQ multiplex PCR, yet TCRdb's version contains in-frame clones alone and is incomplete. The sample shows 100,000 to 150,000 clones, roughly 92% of them seen only once. Sample: CD4+ or CD8+ T cells sorted from blood, taken in a trial of the OX40 agonist ivuxolimab. The receptors come from an adult with an advanced solid tumor such as melanoma, head and neck, liver or kidney cancer.

The rearrangement links TRBV7-2 to TRBJ2-1; 9 bases map to TRBD1. The germline CDR1 and CDR2 sequences are SGHTA and FQGNSA. With V trimmed by 5 bases and J by 4 bases, 9 bases remained unmatched. The length of the CDR3 is 16 residues. The CDR3 DNA follows: TGTGCCAGCAGCACGTCCGGGACAGGGTTTTACAATGAGCAGTTCTTC. Protein product: CASSTSGTGFYNEQFF.

This chain joins TRBV7-2 and TRBJ2-7; D gene uncertain. Per the germline V gene, CDR1 is SGHTA and CDR2 is FQGNSA. The CDR3 is made up of 12 amino acids. The ends were cut back, 1 base at V and 9 bases at J, with 10 bases in the middle. The CDR3 here is CASSLVEVVQYF. CDR3 nucleotide sequence: TGTGCCAGCAGCTTAGTAGAGGTTGTGCAGTACTTC. The full variable domain, with the rest looked up from reference TRBV7-2 and TRBJ2-7, is GAGVSQSPSNKVTEKGKDVELRCDPISGHTALYWYRQSLGQGLEFLIYFQGNSAPDKSGLPSDRFSAERTGGSVSTLTIQRTQQEDSAVYLCASSLVEVVQYFGPGTRLTVT.

This chain connects TRBV5-7 to TRBJ1-2; 10 bases line up with TRBD1. TRBV5-7 is reported as an ORF; its role is uncertain. V lost 3 bases, J lost 4 bases, and 6 bases stayed unmatched. The CDR3 loop spans 15 amino acids. The CDR3 spells CASSSTGGAGYGYTF. The CDR3, as DNA: TGTGCCAGCAGCTCGACAGGGGGCGCGGGCTATGGCTACACCTTC.

The chain recombines TRBV29-1 with TRBJ2-2; D is unresolved. The germline CDR1 and CDR2 sequences are SQVTM and ANQGSEA. The germline V and J ends were trimmed by 6 bases and 2 bases, with 16 bases remaining between them. There are 15 residues in the CDR3. The DNA of the CDR3 is TGCAGCGTCGCTAGAGCAGCGCTAAACACCGGGGAGCTGTTTTTT. Its protein product is CSVARAALNTGELFF.

The V and J genes are TRBV28 and TRBJ2-1; TRBD2 agrees at 11 bases. Germline CDR1 is MDHEN and CDR2 is SYDVKM. The J segment lost 9 bases and the V segment lost 5 bases, leaving 9 bases of the junction unmatched. This CDR3 has 15 residues. The CDR3 sequence: CASSPGTSGYREQFF. The CDR3 bases are TGTGCCAGCAGTCCCGGGACTAGCGGATACCGTGAGCAGTTCTTC. The full variable domain, in which reference TRBV28 and TRBJ2-1 provide the parts outside the CDR3, is DVKVTQSSRYLVKRTGEKVFLECVQDMDHENMFWYRQDPGLGLRLIYFSYDVKMKEKGDIPEGYSVSREKKERFSLILESASTNQTSMYLCASSPGTSGYREQFFGPGTRLTVL.

The chain combines TRBV20-1 with TRBJ2-1; no firm D call. The CDR3 spans 11 residues. CDR1 and CDR2 from the germline V gene are DFQATT and SNEGSKA (reference sequence). V was clipped by 8 bases and J by 7 bases, with 12 bases between them. The DNA of the CDR3 is TGCAGTACAGAATCGACGAATGAGCAGTTCTTC. This codes for CSTESTNEQFF.

This sequence joins TRBV5-4 and TRBJ2-3, with a weak D call TRBD2 (7 bases). The V gene's germline CDR1 is SGHNT and CDR2 YYREEE (reference sequence). The CDR3 loop spans 15 amino acids. Trimming left V 2 bases short and J 5 bases short, with 15 bases between. CDR3 region: CASSLGGLKVDTQYF. The CDR3, as DNA: TGTGCCAGCAGCTTAGGGGGACTAAAAGTAGATACGCAGTATTTT. Variable domain in full (rest from reference TRBV5-4 and TRBJ2-3): ETGVTQSPTHLIKTRGQQVTLRCSSQSGHNTVSWYQQALGQGPQFIFQYYREEENGRGNFPPRFSGLQFPNYSSELNVNALELDDSALYLCASSLGGLKVDTQYFGPGTRLTVL.

This chain joins TRBV7-9 and TRBJ2-1; unclear D gene. From germline, CDR1 is SEHNR and CDR2 FQNEAQ (reference sequence). Trimming stripped 7 bases from V and 6 bases from J, with 10 bases between. The CDR3 covers 12 residues. CDR3 bases: TGTGCCAGCAATAGACTGGCCAATGAGCAGTTCTTC. It is translated as CASNRLANEQFF.

CDR3 amino acids: CASSPGLLPYNEQFF. As DNA, the CDR3 is TGTGCCAGCAGCCCGGGACTCCTCCCATACAATGAGCAGTTCTTC. The rearrangement uses TRBV9 and TRBJ2-1; the D gene is possibly TRBD2 (6 bases). The CDR3 extends over 15 amino acids. The ends were cut back, 4 bases at V and 4 bases at J, with 15 bases in the middle. Germline loops: CDR1 SGDLS, CDR2 YYNGEE.

The chain employs TRBV27 and TRBJ1-5; unclear D gene. The germline V gene encodes CDR1 MNHEY and CDR2 SMNVEV (reference sequence). Trimming stripped 5 bases from V and 6 bases from J, with 20 bases between. CDR3 length: 16 amino acids. The CDR3 bases are TGTGCCAGCAGTCCATACTGGGGTAGTGGGCCTCAGCCCCAGCATTTT. Translation gives CASSPYWGSGPQPQHF.

V is TRBV28 and J is TRBJ2-2, with D possibly matching TRBD1 (6 bases). Germline V gene data show CDR1 as MDHEN and CDR2 as SYDVKM. The CDR3 runs 15 residues. V was trimmed by 6 bases and J by 0 bases, leaving 11 bases between them. The CDR3 region has the DNA TGTGCCAGCAGCTCCGGGACAACGAACACCGGGGAGCTGTTTTTT. It is translated as CASSSGTTNTGELFF.

This chain uses TRBV28 with TRBJ1-2; a weak D match, TRBD1 (5 bases). V lost 3 bases, J lost 2 bases, and 16 bases lay in between. The CDR3 runs 16 residues. The germline V gene encodes CDR1 MDHEN and CDR2 SYDVKM. This chain's CDR3 is CASSFGATTPNYGYTF. The CDR3 DNA sequence: TGTGCCAGCAGTTTTGGGGCGACAACTCCGAACTATGGCTACACCTTC.

The chain uses TRBV11-2 and TRBJ2-3, with 15 nucleotides matching TRBD2. Unmatched junction bases numbered 6, after V lost 3 bases and J lost 2 bases. Germline V lookup: CDR1 SGHAT, CDR2 FQNNGV. This CDR3 comprises 18 residues. The CDR3 loop is CASSFGLAGGPFTDTQYF. The CDR3 DNA reads TGTGCCAGCAGCTTCGGACTAGCGGGAGGGCCCTTCACAGATACGCAGTATTTT.

The chain carries TRBV6-6 and TRBJ2-7, with D perhaps being TRBD1 or TRBD2 (5 bases each). This CDR3 is built from 11 residues. Germline V gene lookup returns CDR1 MNHNY and CDR2 SVGAGI (reference sequence). Trimming shortened V by 10 bases and J by 5 bases, and 12 bases separated the two germline ends. CDR3 protein: CATQRGDEQYF. The CDR3 DNA reads TGTGCCACTCAGAGGGGAGACGAGCAGTACTTC.